These 29 T cell receptor beta chains came from one sample sequenced in a study of shared clonotypes between healthy human individuals. CD45RO-negative cells were positively selected for CCR7, leaving out terminally differentiated effector memory CD45RA+ cells. Clones were sequenced by immunoSEQ multiplex PCR, and TCRdb holds only the in-frame ones, with some missing. Counted here are millions of clones, over 85% occurring once; the ten biggest clones make up about 1.1%. Sequences were obtained from naive CD8+ T cells sorted from blood. Receptor source: a man aged 18-30 years in good health.

The chain recombines TRBV6-1 with TRBJ2-7; TRBD2 matches at 13 bases. Germline trimming cut 4 bases from V and 5 bases from J; bases unmatched to any gene: 8. Germline CDR1 and CDR2: MNHNS and SASEGT. This CDR3 has 16 amino acids. CDR3 region: CASSGLAGGIYNEQYF. The CDR3 DNA reads TGTGCCAGCAGTGGACTAGCGGGGGGTATTTACAACGAGCAGTACTTC.

This rearrangement joins TRBV9 to TRBJ2-3; D unclear. There are 13 residues in the CDR3. V shed 2 bases and J shed 5 bases, with 9 bases lying between them. Germline CDR1 reads SGDLS; CDR2 reads YYNGEE. CDR3 sequence: CASSVITGDTQYF. CDR3 DNA: TGTGCCAGCAGCGTCATAACGGGAGATACGCAGTATTTT. Variable domain in full (rest from reference TRBV9 and TRBJ2-3): DSGVTQTPKHLITATGQRVTLRCSPRSGDLSVYWYQQSLDQGLQFLIQYYNGEERAKGNILERFSAQQFPDLHSELNLSSLELGDSALYFCASSVITGDTQYFGPGTRLTVL.

V gene TRBV18 combines with J gene TRBJ2-2, with TRBD1 matching over 7 bases. V lost 3 bases to trimming and J lost 3 bases; unmatched junction nucleotides: 1. CDR1 is KGHSH, CDR2 LQKENI, per germline. CDR3 length: 14 residues. CDR3 DNA: TGTGCCAGCTCACCGACAGGGTACACCGGGGAGCTGTTTTTT. This translates into CASSPTGYTGELFF.

The J gene is TRBJ1-1, the V gene TRBV30; D possibly corresponds to TRBD1 (5 bases). Trimming took 1 base from V and 0 from J, leaving 15 bases between them. The CDR3 has 16 residues. Per germline, CDR1 GTSNPN and CDR2 SVGIG (reference sequence). The CDR3 DNA sequence: TGTGCCTGGAGTGCCCCCGGGGAAGGGGTGAACACTGAAGCTTTCTTT. Translating it yields CAWSAPGEGVNTEAFF.

The chain joins TRBV9 to TRBJ1-2, with D maybe TRBD1 (6 bases). This CDR3 has 17 amino acids. Trimming took off 0 bases at V and 1 base at J, with 16 bases between the two ends. CDR1 and CDR2 (germline): SGDLS, YYNGEE. CDR3 loop: CASSVATTGEFNYGYTF. Written as DNA, the CDR3 is TGTGCCAGCAGCGTAGCTACGACAGGAGAATTTAACTATGGCTACACCTTC.

The chain employs TRBV7-2 and TRBJ2-2; D remains unclear. From germline, CDR1 is SGHTA and CDR2 FQGNSA. V lost 7 bases to trimming and J lost 4 bases, with 22 bases between them. This CDR3 comprises 17 residues. The CDR3 loop reads CASTPPQIGQVTGELFF. Here the CDR3 DNA reads TGTGCCAGCACGCCTCCCCAAATAGGGCAAGTCACCGGGGAGCTGTTTTTT.

This clone has a handful of counts. At the DNA level, this CDR3 is encoded by other sequences in the same sample as well. The chain employs TRBV7-9 and TRBJ2-7; D not certain. Germline-derived CDR1 and CDR2 are SEHNR and FQNEAQ (reference sequence). V was pared by 4 bases and J by 4 bases, with 5 bases between. CDR3 size: 11 residues. The CDR3 DNA follows: TGTGCCAGCAGCTGGGGATACGAGCAGTACTTC. Amino acids: CASSWGYEQYF.

This CDR3 is CASSTQGGGETQYF. DNA of the CDR3: TGTGCCAGCAGCACTCAGGGGGGAGGCGAGACCCAGTACTTC. V is TRBV7-6 and J is TRBJ2-5, with a possible D match to TRBD1 (7 bases). The CDR3 is 14 amino acids. Germline CDR1 and CDR2: SGHVS and FNYEAQ. Trimming pared 5 bases from V and 5 bases from J, leaving 15 bases between.

This chain joins TRBV19 and TRBJ2-6; 8 bases match TRBD2. V lost 1 base to trimming and J lost 0 bases; unmatched junction nucleotides: 5. Looked up from germline, CDR1 is LNHDA and CDR2 is SQIVND (reference sequence). This CDR3 region has 18 residues. The CDR3 reads CASSIGPAGVSGANVLTF. The CDR3 region has the DNA TGTGCCAGTAGTATAGGTCCAGCGGGGGTCTCTGGGGCCAACGTCCTGACTTTC.

The chain links TRBV2 to TRBJ2-7; maybe TRBD1 (5 bases). There are 13 residues in the CDR3. CDR1 and CDR2 from the germline V gene are SNHLY and FYNNEI. V was shortened by 11 bases and J by 2 bases, with 16 bases between the two germline ends. CDR3 DNA: TGTGCCGCGCTGGGGCAGCCACCCTACGAGCAGTACTTC. It yields the protein CAALGQPPYEQYF.

Of note for this clone: The junction and the germline gene differ at one end; a read error may be behind it. The chain carries TRBV7-7 and TRBJ1-4, with D perhaps matching TRBD1 (5 bases). The CDR3 runs to 14 residues. CDR1 and CDR2 (germline): SSHAT, FNYEAQ (reference sequence). The CDR3 sequence: CASSLGGHNEKLFF. DNA for the CDR3: TGTGCTAGCAGCTTGGGGGGTCACAATGAAAAACTGTTTTTT.

The chain uses TRBV30 and TRBJ1-2; D gene uncertain. CDR1 and CDR2 from the germline V gene are GTSNPN and SVGIG (reference sequence). This CDR3 is 12 amino acids long. Trimming removed 5 bases at V and 0 bases at J, with 7 bases between. DNA of the CDR3: TGTGCCTGGGACGGAACTAACTATGGCTACACCTTC. Protein sequence: CAWDGTNYGYTF.

V and J are TRBV13 and TRBJ2-5; no definite D call. Deletions cut 4 bases from V and 5 bases from J, with 20 bases between. CDR3 size: 16 residues. Per the germline V gene, CDR1 is PRHDT and CDR2 is FYEKMQ (reference sequence). The CDR3 sequence: CASSSSPENSEETQYF. The CDR3 nucleotides read TGTGCCAGCAGCTCCAGCCCTGAAAACTCTGAGGAGACCCAGTACTTC.

The chain is built from TRBV6-1 and TRBJ2-7; the match to TRBD1 covers 8 bases. Germline V gene lookup returns CDR1 MNHNS and CDR2 SASEGT. With 5 bases clipped from V and 5 bases from J, the junction kept 5 bases outside the gene matches. The CDR3 totals 13 residues. CDR3 DNA sequence: TGTGCCAGCAGTAACAGGGACAGGCACGAGCAGTACTTC. Translating gives CASSNRDRHEQYF.

On this clone itself: Different DNA sequences within this sample yield the same CDR3. The chain joins TRBV7-9 to TRBJ2-5; D call uncertain. Germline CDR1 SEHNR, CDR2 FQNEAQ (reference sequence). V was cut by 8 bases and J by 5 bases, with 6 bases left in between. This CDR3 comprises 10 residues. The CDR3 here is CASGVETQYF. DNA for the CDR3: TGTGCCAGCGGCGTGGAGACCCAGTACTTC.

This chain joins TRBV5-6 and TRBJ2-3; D perhaps matches TRBD2 (6 bases). CDR1 SGHDT and CDR2 YYEEEE come from the germline V gene. CDR3 length equals 15 residues. Trimming removed 5 bases from V and 1 base from J, with 14 bases in between. In nucleotides, the CDR3 is TGTGCCAGCAGTATTGGGTGGGGGGGCACAGATACGCAGTATTTT. Translation: CASSIGWGGTDTQYF.

The chain has TRBV5-4 and TRBJ2-5; 12 nucleotides align to TRBD2. With 3 bases clipped from V and 2 bases from J, the junction kept 8 bases outside the gene matches. The CDR3 runs to 17 residues. Germline V CDR1 and CDR2: SGHNT, YYREEE (reference sequence). DNA of the CDR3: TGTGCCAGCAGCTACTCACTAGCGGGGGGCGGACAAGAGACCCAGTACTTC. Protein: CASSYSLAGGGQETQYF. The variable domain in full, with the rest retrieved from reference TRBV5-4 and TRBJ2-5, is ETGVTQSPTHLIKTRGQQVTLRCSSQSGHNTVSWYQQALGQGPQFIFQYYREEENGRGNFPPRFSGLQFPNYSSELNVNALELDDSALYLCASSYSLAGGGQETQYFGPGTRLLVL.

The V gene is TRBV6-5, the J gene TRBJ2-5, with D perhaps being TRBD1 or TRBD2 (5 bases each). V dropped 8 bases and J dropped 3 bases, with 19 bases sitting between them. CDR3 length: 15 residues. Germline V gene lookup returns CDR1 MNHEY and CDR2 SVGAGI. Here the CDR3 DNA reads TGTGCCAGCTGGGGACCTAAAGAGGCGGAAGAGACCCAGTACTTC. It is translated as CASWGPKEAEETQYF.

V and J are TRBV27 and TRBJ2-5, with TRBD1 matching 9 bases. Germline assignment: CDR1 MNHEY and CDR2 SMNVEV (reference sequence). CDR3 length: 14 residues. V shed 5 bases, J shed 3 bases, and the junction held 4 bases outside the gene matches. The CDR3 spells CASSPRTGEETQYF. CDR3 DNA: TGTGCCAGCAGTCCTAGGACAGGGGAAGAGACCCAGTACTTC.

V usage is TRBV28 and J usage is TRBJ1-4; D uncertain. Trimming cost V 8 bases and J 5 bases, with 21 bases left between them. The V gene's germline CDR1 is MDHEN and CDR2 SYDVKM. There are 16 residues in the CDR3. CDR3 amino acids: CASVLGQDHHNEKLFF. CDR3 sequence (DNA): TGTGCCAGCGTACTAGGGCAGGATCATCACAATGAAAAACTGTTTTTT.

This clone was recorded once. In DNA form, the CDR3 reads TGTGCCTGGAGTGTAGTGGCTAGCGGGACCCAGTACTTC. It specifies CAWSVVASGTQYF. The chain uses TRBV30 and TRBJ2-5, with TRBD2 matching 7 bases. The CDR3 is made up of 13 amino acids. The J segment lost 7 bases and the V segment lost 0 bases, leaving 5 bases of the junction unmatched. The V gene's germline CDR1 is GTSNPN and CDR2 SVGIG (reference sequence).

This clone was counted a single time. The rearrangement links TRBV5-4 to TRBJ1-3; the D is unclear. There are 14 residues in the CDR3. In germline, CDR1 is SGHNT, CDR2 YYREEE (reference sequence). Trimming removed 1 base at V and 4 bases at J, with 9 bases between. The CDR3 spells CASSLWGLGNTIYF. In DNA, the CDR3 is TGTGCCAGCAGCTTGTGGGGTCTCGGAAACACCATATATTTT.

The chain uses TRBV9 and TRBJ2-7; D is undetermined. V shed 0 bases and J shed 3 bases, with 13 bases lying between them. The CDR3 sequence is 15 residues long. Per germline, CDR1 SGDLS and CDR2 YYNGEE. The CDR3 nucleotides are TGTGCCAGCAGCGTAGCTGGGGTTGGGGACTACGAGCAGTACTTC. It translates to CASSVAGVGDYEQYF.

This sequence joins TRBV6-5 and TRBJ2-1; 8 bases align to TRBD1. Germline V CDR1 and CDR2: MNHEY, SVGAGI. Unmatched junction bases numbered 12, after V lost 4 bases and J lost 7 bases. This CDR3 comprises 16 residues. In DNA, the CDR3 is TGTGCCAGCAGTTCGTTCCCCGGGACAGGACATAATGAGCAGTTCTTC. Translated: CASSSFPGTGHNEQFF.

This rearrangement joins TRBV4-3 to TRBJ1-5; D possibly corresponds to TRBD1 (5 bases). Trimming shortened V by 4 bases and J by 5 bases, and 15 bases separated the two germline ends. The CDR3 length is 15 residues. Germline V gene lookup returns CDR1 LGHNA and CDR2 YSLEER. This CDR3 reads CASSLHWGGDQPQHF. The CDR3 DNA is TGCGCCAGCAGCCTCCACTGGGGGGGTGATCAGCCCCAGCATTTT.

As to this clone: Other DNA sequences in the sample encode the same CDR3. This rearrangement joins TRBV25-1 to TRBJ2-7, with D possibly TRBD2 on 6 matching bases. Trimming took 3 bases from V and 4 from J, leaving 7 bases between them. This CDR3 comprises 12 residues. The germline V gene has CDR1 MGHDK and CDR2 SYGVNS. The chain's CDR3 is CASSEGGYEQYF. The CDR3 bases are TGTGCCAGCAGTGAGGGGGGATACGAGCAGTACTTC.

The V call is TRBV13, the J call TRBJ2-7; TRBD1 is a possible D gene (6 bases). This CDR3 has 14 residues. V gave up 3 bases and J gave up 3 bases, with 12 bases separating them. Germline CDR1 is PRHDT and CDR2 is FYEKMQ (reference sequence). The CDR3 protein is CASSFKDSYYEQYF. CDR3 bases: TGTGCCAGCAGCTTCAAGGACAGCTACTACGAGCAGTACTTC.

CDR3 bases: TGTGCCAGCAGCTTAGCGGACTACAGCTGGAACAATGAGCAGTTCTTC. Translating it yields CASSLADYSWNNEQFF. The chain links TRBV13 to TRBJ2-1, with D possibly TRBD2 on 6 matching bases. Germline values: CDR1 PRHDT, CDR2 FYEKMQ (reference sequence). The CDR3 consists of 16 residues. Trimming shortened V by 1 base and J by 5 bases, and 15 bases separated the two germline ends.

Turning to this clone: Other DNA variants within this sample encode the same CDR3. The CDR3 bases are TGCGCCAGCAGCCTGACAGGGAACACTGAAGCTTTCTTT. Residues: CASSLTGNTEAFF. V usage is TRBV5-1 and J usage is TRBJ1-1; a possible D gene is TRBD1 (6 bases). Trimming removed 4 bases at V and 1 base at J, with 8 bases between. Germline values: CDR1 SGHRS, CDR2 YFSETQ. CDR3 size: 13 residues.